This T cell receptor beta chain was sequenced in a study of T-cell memory formation after mild COVID-19. Study-wide context: TCR clustering was largely donor specific.

Comment on this clonotype: What it binds is not known.

Study-level results: Shrinking CD4+ clones resided mostly in CM and EM, and CD8+ ones in EMRA.

Each CDR3 protein gets one entry after TCRdb re-called the 5' RACE reads with MiXCR. The table has about 260,000 distinct CDR3 sequences, around 15% seen once. Germline V gene data show CDR1 as LGHNA and CDR2 as YNFKEQ. V was shortened by 1 base and J by 5 bases, with 13 bases between the two germline ends. The CDR3 covers 15 residues. The chain uses TRBV4-2 and TRBJ2-3; D not resolved. Sequencing used PBMCs or a T cell subset sorted from them (not recorded which). The clonotype comes from a man aged 18 to 30 who had mild COVID-19 (a few samples of this study predate the infection). Cell type and time point are not known. The CDR3 loop reads CASSQGPPDVDTQYF. The CDR3, as DNA: TGTGCCAGCAGCCAAGGACCCCCGGACGTAGATACGCAGTATTTT.